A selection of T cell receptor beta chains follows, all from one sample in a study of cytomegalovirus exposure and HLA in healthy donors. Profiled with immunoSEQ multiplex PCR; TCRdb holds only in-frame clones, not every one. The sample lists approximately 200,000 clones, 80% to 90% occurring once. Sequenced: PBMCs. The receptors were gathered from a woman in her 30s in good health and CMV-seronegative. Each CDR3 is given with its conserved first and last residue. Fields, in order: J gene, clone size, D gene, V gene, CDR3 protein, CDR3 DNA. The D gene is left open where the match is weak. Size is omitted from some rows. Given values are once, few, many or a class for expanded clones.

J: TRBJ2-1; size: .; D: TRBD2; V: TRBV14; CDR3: CASSQDRPGVGGGLARWNEQFF; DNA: TGTGCCAGCAGCCAAGATCGTCCGGGAGTCGGTGGGGGACTAGCCCGATGGAATGAGCAGTTCTTC
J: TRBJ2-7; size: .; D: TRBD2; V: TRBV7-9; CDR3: CASSSLAGGSSYEQYF; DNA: TGTGCCAGCAGCTCCCTAGCGGGAGGGTCCTCCTACGAGCAGTACTTC
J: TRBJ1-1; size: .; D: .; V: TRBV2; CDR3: CASSELEGSEAFF; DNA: TGTGCCAGCAGTGAATTGGAGGGGAGTGAAGCTTTCTTT
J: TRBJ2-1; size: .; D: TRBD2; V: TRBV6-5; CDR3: CASRPLAGGRDEQFF; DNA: TGTGCCAGCAGACCCCTAGCGGGGGGCCGGGATGAGCAGTTCTTC
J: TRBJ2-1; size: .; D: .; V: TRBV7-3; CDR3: CASSSGWGPGPYNEQFF; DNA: TGTGCCAGCAGCTCCGGTTGGGGGCCAGGCCCCTACAATGAGCAGTTCTTC
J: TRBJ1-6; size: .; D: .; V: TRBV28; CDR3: CASSRTDSPLHF; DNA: TGTGCCAGCAGCAGGACAGATTCACCCCTCCACTTT
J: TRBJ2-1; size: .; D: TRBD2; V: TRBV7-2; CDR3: CASTPLAGGISYEQFF; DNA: TGTGCCAGCACCCCCCTGGCGGGAGGGATTAGCTATGAGCAGTTCTTC
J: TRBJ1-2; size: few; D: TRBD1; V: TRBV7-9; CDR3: CASSPRTGGVEGYTF; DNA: TGTGCCAGCAGCCCCCGGACAGGGGGCGTTGAAGGCTACACCTTC
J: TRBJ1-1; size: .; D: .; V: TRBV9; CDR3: CASSPARGVNTEAFF; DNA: TGTGCCAGCAGCCCCGCCCGGGGGGTGAACACTGAAGCTTTCTTT
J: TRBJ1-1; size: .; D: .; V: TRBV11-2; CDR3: CASSSRFRQGNTEAFF; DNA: TGTGCCAGCAGCTCCCGTTTCCGTCAGGGGAACACTGAAGCTTTCTTT
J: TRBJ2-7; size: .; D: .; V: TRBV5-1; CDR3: CASSLAQGVGEQYF; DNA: TGCGCCAGCAGCTTGGCACAGGGAGTAGGGGAGCAGTACTTC
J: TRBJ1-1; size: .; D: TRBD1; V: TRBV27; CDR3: CASSENRGGRYTEAFF; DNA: TGTGCCAGCAGTGAGAACAGGGGAGGACGTTACACTGAAGCTTTCTTT
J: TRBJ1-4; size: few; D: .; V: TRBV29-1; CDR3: CSVELAELGEKLFF; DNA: TGCAGCGTTGAATTAGCAGAGCTGGGTGAAAAACTGTTTTTT
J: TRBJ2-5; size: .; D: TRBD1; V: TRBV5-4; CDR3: CASSLSTGGSETQYF; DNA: TGTGCCAGCAGCCTTTCTACAGGGGGCAGCGAGACCCAGTACTTC
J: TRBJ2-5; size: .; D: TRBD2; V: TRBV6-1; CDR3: CASTLLAGGRETQYF; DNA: TGTGCCAGCACCCTACTAGCGGGGGGGCGAGAGACCCAGTACTTC
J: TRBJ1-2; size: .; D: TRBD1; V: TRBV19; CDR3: CASSIAGGAQAYGYTF; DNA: TGTGCCAGTAGTATCGCAGGGGGCGCACAGGCCTATGGCTACACCTTC
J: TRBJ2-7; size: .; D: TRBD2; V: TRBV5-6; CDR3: CASSLFQREGYEQYF; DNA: TGTGCCAGCAGCTTGTTCCAGCGGGAGGGGTACGAGCAGTACTTC
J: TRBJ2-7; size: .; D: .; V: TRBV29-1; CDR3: CSVEDTASSYEQYF; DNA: TGCAGCGTTGAGGATACTGCTAGCTCCTACGAGCAGTACTTC
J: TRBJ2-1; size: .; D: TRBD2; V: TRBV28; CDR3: CASKRLAGVYNEQFF; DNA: TGTGCCAGCAAGAGACTAGCGGGCGTCTACAATGAGCAGTTCTTC
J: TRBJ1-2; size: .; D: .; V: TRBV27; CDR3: CASSSPSGGRGYTF; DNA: TGTGCCAGCAGTTCCCCCTCTGGAGGAAGAGGCTACACCTTC
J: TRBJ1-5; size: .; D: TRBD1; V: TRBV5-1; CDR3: CASSLEGTGRQPQHF; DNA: TGCGCCAGCAGCTTGGAGGGGACAGGTCGGCAGCCCCAGCATTTT
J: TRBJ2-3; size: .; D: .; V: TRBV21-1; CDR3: CASSKRRGSTDTQYF; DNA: TGTGCCAGCAGCAAACGGCGGGGGAGCACAGATACGCAGTATTTT
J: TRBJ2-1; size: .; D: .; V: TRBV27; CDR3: CASSLRSPSYNEQFF; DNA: TGTGCCAGCAGTTTGCGGAGTCCCTCCTACAATGAGCAGTTCTTC
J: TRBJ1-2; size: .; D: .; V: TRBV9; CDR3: CASSVADTYGYTF; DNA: TGTGCCAGCAGCGTAGCCGACACCTATGGCTACACCTTC
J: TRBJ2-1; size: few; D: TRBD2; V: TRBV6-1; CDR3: CASSGRENSLAYNEQFF; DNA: TGTGCCAGCAGTGGGCGGGAGAACTCACTCGCCTACAATGAGCAGTTCTTC
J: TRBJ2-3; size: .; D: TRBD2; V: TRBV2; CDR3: CASTWGASGNTDTQYF; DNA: TGTGCCAGCACCTGGGGGGCTAGCGGGAATACAGATACGCAGTATTTT
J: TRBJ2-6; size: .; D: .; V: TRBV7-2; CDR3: CASSMSGANVLTF; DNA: TGTGCCAGCAGCATGAGTGGGGCCAACGTCCTGACTTTC
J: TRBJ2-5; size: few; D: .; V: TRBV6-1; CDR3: CASRGGVEQETQYF; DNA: TGTGCCAGCCGAGGAGGGGTTGAACAAGAGACCCAGTACTTC
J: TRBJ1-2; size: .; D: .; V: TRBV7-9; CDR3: CASSSHPPTGFGYTF; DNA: TGTGCCAGCAGCTCCCACCCCCCCACAGGGTTCGGCTACACCTTC
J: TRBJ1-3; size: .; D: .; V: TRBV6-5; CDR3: CASSLDRSPGNTIYF; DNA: TGTGCCAGCAGTCTAGACAGGTCTCCTGGAAACACCATATATTTT
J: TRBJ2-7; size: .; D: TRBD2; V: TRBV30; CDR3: CAWSRTSGSEYF; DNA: TGTGCCTGGAGCCGGACTAGCGGGAGCGAATACTTC
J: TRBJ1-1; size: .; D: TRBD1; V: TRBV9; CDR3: CASSVLGQAGTEAFF; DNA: TGTGCCAGCAGCGTACTTGGACAGGCGGGCACTGAAGCTTTCTTT
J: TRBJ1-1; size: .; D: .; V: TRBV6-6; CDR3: CASSWRRSTEAFF; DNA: TGTGCCAGCAGTTGGCGGAGGAGCACTGAAGCTTTCTTT
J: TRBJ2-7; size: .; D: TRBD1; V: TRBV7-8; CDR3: CASSSRDRATYEQYF; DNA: TGTGCCAGCTCATCCCGGGACAGGGCCACCTACGAGCAGTACTTC
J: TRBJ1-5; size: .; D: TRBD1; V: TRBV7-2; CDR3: CASHDRGGGSNQPQHF; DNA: TGTGCCAGCCACGACAGGGGAGGAGGTAGCAATCAGCCCCAGCATTTT
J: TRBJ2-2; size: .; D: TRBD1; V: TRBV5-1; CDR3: CASSPGTANTGELFF; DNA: TGCGCCAGCAGCCCCGGGACAGCGAACACCGGGGAGCTGTTTTTT
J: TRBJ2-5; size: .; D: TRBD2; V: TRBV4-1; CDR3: CASSQAPGLAGEGETQYF; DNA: TGCGCCAGCAGCCAAGCCCCCGGACTAGCGGGAGAAGGGGAGACCCAGTACTTC
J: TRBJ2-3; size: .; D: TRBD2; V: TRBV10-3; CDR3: CAISVTSGGSSTDTQYF; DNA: TGTGCCATCAGTGTGACTAGCGGGGGCTCGTCCACAGATACGCAGTATTTT
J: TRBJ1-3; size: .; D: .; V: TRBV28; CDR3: CASSSTGSGNTIYF; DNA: TGTGCCAGCAGTTCTACAGGGTCTGGAAACACCATATATTTT
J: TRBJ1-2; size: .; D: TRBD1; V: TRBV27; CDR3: CASSPRQGATYGYTF; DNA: TGTGCCAGCAGTCCCCGACAGGGGGCCACCTATGGCTACACCTTC
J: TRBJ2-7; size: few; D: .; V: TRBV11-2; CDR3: CASSARRAPYEQYF; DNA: TGTGCCAGCAGCGCACGGAGGGCACCCTACGAGCAGTACTTC
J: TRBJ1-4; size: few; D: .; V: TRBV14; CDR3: CASSLQGSNEKLFF; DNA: TGTGCCAGCAGCCTGCAGGGGTCTAATGAAAAACTGTTTTTT
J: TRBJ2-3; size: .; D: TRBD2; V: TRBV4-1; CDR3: CASSQDSKTSVYTQYF; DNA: TGCGCCAGCAGCCAAGATTCCAAGACTAGCGTATATACGCAGTATTTT
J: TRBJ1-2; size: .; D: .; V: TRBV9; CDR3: CASSVDLPSRGGYTF; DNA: TGTGCCAGCAGCGTAGATCTACCGTCGAGAGGTGGCTACACCTTC
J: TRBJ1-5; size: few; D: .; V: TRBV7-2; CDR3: CASSLGGYKPQHF; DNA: TGTGCCAGCAGCTTAGGAGGCTATAAGCCCCAGCATTTT
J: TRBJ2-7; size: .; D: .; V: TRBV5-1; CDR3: CASSSTDKGSLYEQYF; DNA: TGCGCCAGCAGCTCGACGGACAAGGGTTCGCTCTACGAGCAGTACTTC
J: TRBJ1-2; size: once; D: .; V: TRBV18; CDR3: CASSPDSNYGYTF; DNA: TGTGCCAGCTCACCAGACAGCAACTATGGCTACACCTTC
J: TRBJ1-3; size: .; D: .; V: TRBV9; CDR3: CASSVGGGPSGNTIYF; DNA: TGTGCCAGCAGCGTAGGGGGAGGGCCCTCTGGAAACACCATATATTTT
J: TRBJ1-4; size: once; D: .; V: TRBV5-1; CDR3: CASSLADNTGREKLFF; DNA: TGCGCCAGCAGCTTGGCCGACAACACCGGTCGTGAAAAACTGTTTTTT